This T cell receptor (beta chain) was sequenced in a study of radiotherapy plus CTLA-4 blockade in lung cancer. The study's findings and limits: According to reports, early shifts in blood T cell clones, alongside interferon-beta, forecast response most accurately.

In its sample, this clone was seen once. Its target is not known. The germline V gene has CDR1 MDHEN and CDR2 SYDVKM. With 1 base removed from V and 0 bases from J, the gap between germline ends came to 10 bases. CDR3 size: 16 residues. Measured with immunoSEQ multiplex PCR; TCRdb has only the in-frame clones, and not every one. This sample has 110,000 or so clones; 65% to 85% occur once, and the top ten carry roughly 5%. The rearrangement uses TRBV28 and TRBJ1-5, with D possibly being TRBD1 (5 bases). The TCR originated in a human donor with non-small cell lung cancer who had a partial response to radiotherapy plus ipilimumab. Material: peripheral blood, obtained from a patient treated with radiotherapy plus ipilimumab. The CDR3 loop reads CASSLLGQYSNQPQHF. The CDR3, as DNA: TGTGCCAGCAGTTTATTGGGGCAGTATAGCAATCAGCCCCAGCATTTT.